This T cell receptor (beta chain) was documented in a study of PD-L1 blockade in urothelial cancer. Time point reported: pretreatment peripheral blood. This clone came up a few times. Germline V gene sequence: CDR1 LGHNA, CDR2 YSLEER. V lost 4 bases, J lost 0 bases, and 10 bases lay in between. The CDR3 sequence is 15 residues long. Here immunoSEQ multiplex PCR was the method, and the copy in TCRdb shows in-frame clones only, minus some. The data contain more than 55,000 clones, 81% of them singletons. The sequence derives from a man aged 70 or older with urothelial cancer. The material was PBMCs, obtained around atezolizumab (anti-PD-L1) treatment. The rearrangement links TRBV4-3 to TRBJ2-1; the D gene is possibly TRBD2 (6 bases). The CDR3 loop reads CASSPPGSSYNEQFF. The CDR3 nucleotides are TGCGCCAGCAGCCCACCCGGGAGCTCCTACAATGAGCAGTTCTTC.